This section outlines one T cell receptor (beta chain) sequence together with its context. This clonotype was found many times. Its antigen has not been determined. No much larger clonotype is one base removed from it; base qualities were not supplied. Library construction relied on PCR. The instrument given in TCRdb is Illumina HiSeq 4000. Bulk TCR libraries were generated as previously described, with the TCR primers listed in Table S5 used. Purification of total RNA was performed with the Qiagen AllPrep DNA/RNA kit. Before any analysis, reads coming from multiple sequencing runs of the same library were combined into one pool. The published analysis was carried out like this. Reads were retained only if the reads had an exact TCR constant sequence, and the retained reads were trimmed to 150 nt and grouped according to their 12-nt molecular barcodes. Within each barcode group, reads were sub-clustered at a 15% Levenshtein threshold, and quality-weighted consensus sequences were built per RNA molecule. Non-functional sequences were filtered out, along with any lower-count sequence sitting one edit away from another sequence. Based on a fit of two negative binomial distributions, barcode sub-clusters having less than 20% of the maximum read count were discarded. The raw public data were reprocessed by TCRdb itself: fastp quality trimming at Q25, MiXCR clonotype calling, in-frame beta chains only. Every distinct CDR3 protein forms one entry, paired with its most common genes and DNA. These V and J calls rely on TCRdb rather than the paper's analysis. Recorded for this sample are about 640,000 distinct CDR3 sequences; about 20% of them occurred a single time. The ten top clones hold roughly 0.83% of the sample.

Taken from cysteine to phenylalanine, the CDR3 has 14 residues. The only DNA kept is the CDR3, 42 bases in frame from the first base. The germline V end is reduced by 6 bases and the J end by 10 bases; junction bases left unmatched: 8. The CDR1 and CDR2 encoded by the germline V gene are MNHEY and SVGAGI. These data originate in a study of molecular identifiers for immune sequencing clone quantification (dated by TCRdb to 2016 to 2019). General notes on the study: For a replicate experiment, RNA from roughly 21,000 or 96,000 naive CD8 T cells was divided into five aliquots, and four of the five aliquots were sequenced. This methods study used CD8 T cells to benchmark TCR RNA copy counting and molecular-identifier clustering-based TCR repertoire sequencing (MIDCIRS).

Libraries of naive CD8 T cells were built from around 20,000 to 990,000 sorted cells, with 10%, 30% or 50% of the purified RNA used. On a BD FACSAria II, naive CD8 T cells were FACS-sorted as CD8+CD4-CCR7+CD45RA+ and collected into RLT Plus buffer. Detection sensitivity was tested by spiking Jurkat RNA equal to 9 to 10 TCR copies' worth into samples containing 20,000-1,000,000 naive CD8 T cells. CD8 T cells were enriched with RosetteSep CD8+ T Cell Enrichment Cocktail and Ficoll-Paque, followed by ACK red cell lysis. Study-level results and caveats: About three recovered TCR RNA copies per cell were obtained by modeling, versus about 9.7 by digital PCR, implying a capture efficiency of 30% to 35%. Identical TCR molecules sharing a barcode could cause highly expanded clone sizes to be underestimated. When barcode sub-clustering was omitted, TCR diversity was inflated by chimeric consensus sequences, with chimeras reaching as high as 47%. Spiked-in Jurkat TCR RNA (around nine copies' worth), which is not part of the donor repertoire, was contained in the naive libraries. Spiked-in Jurkat TCR RNA equal to a single cell's worth was reported to be detectable even within one million naive CD8 T cells. In CMV-specific effector cells, over 98% of molecules were held by clones above 20 RNA copies, whereas under 1% of molecules were held by such clones in naive cells.

The clonotype comes from a human donor in good health. Some libraries in this study had Jurkat cell RNA spiked in. Rearrangement joined TRBV6-5 to TRBJ1-6; TRBD1 aligns with 8 central bases. The sequenced material came from naive CD8+ T cells from blood, with Jurkat cell RNA spiked in. In light of the paper, this sample's cell subset or site label describes: FACS-sorted CD8+CD4-CCR7+CD45RA+ naive T cells. The sequence in DNA is TGTGCCAGCAGCTTGGACAGGGCGAGGTCACCCCTCCACTTT. The resulting protein is CASSLDRARSPLHF.